One sample yielded the 21 T cell receptor beta chains listed below, sequenced in a study of T cell responses to AZD1222 COVID-19 vaccine. Produced via immunoSEQ multiplex PCR; TCRdb's table is partial and in-frame only. The table shows approximately 190,000 clones, with 85% to 95% occurring only once. Sequencing was performed on peripheral blood, taken on day 0 of AZD1222 vaccination. Every receptor here comes from an adult in good health.

J is TRBJ1-2 and V is TRBV2, with D possibly matching TRBD1 (5 bases). The germline V gene encodes CDR1 SNHLY and CDR2 FYNNEI. V was clipped by 1 base and J by 5 bases, with 11 bases between them. This CDR3 spans 14 amino acids. The CDR3 coding sequence is TGTGCCAGCAGTGAAGATCGGGACTTGTATGGCTACACCTTC. It encodes CASSEDRDLYGYTF.

The chain combines TRBV27 with TRBJ1-4; 9 positions match TRBD1. Germline CDR1 and CDR2: MNHEY and SMNVEV (reference sequence). This CDR3 is built from 14 residues. The V and J ends lost 2 bases and 7 bases, in that order; junction bases with no gene match: 2. In DNA, the CDR3 is TGTGCCAGCAGTTTACAGGACAGGGGTGAAAAACTGTTTTTT. It is translated as CASSLQDRGEKLFF.

The chain combines TRBV7-9 with TRBJ2-3; D unclear. Germline CDR1 reads SEHNR; CDR2 reads FQNEAQ (reference sequence). Trimming took off 0 bases at V and 1 base at J, with 5 bases between the two ends. The CDR3 is made up of 14 amino acids. The CDR3 DNA is TGTGCCAGCAGCTTAGCCCCGGGCACAGATACGCAGTATTTT. This translates into CASSLAPGTDTQYF.

The CDR3 loop reads CASSLGGQGRNTEAFF. The CDR3 bases are TGTGCCAGCAGCTTAGGGGGACAGGGCCGGAACACTGAAGCTTTCTTT. The rearrangement links TRBV11-2 to TRBJ1-1, with 9 bases that match TRBD1. Germline CDR1 SGHAT, CDR2 FQNNGV. The CDR3 covers 16 residues. V shed 1 base, J shed 1 base, and the junction held 4 bases outside the gene matches.

The V call is TRBV5-1, the J call TRBJ1-2; the D gene is possibly TRBD1 (6 bases). The length of the CDR3 is 16 residues. V was trimmed by 0 bases and J by 5 bases, leaving 17 bases between them. Germline V gene lookup returns CDR1 SGHRS and CDR2 YFSETQ. The CDR3 nucleotides read TGCGCCAGCAGCTTGGTTGCGGACAGAGGGTGGTATGGCTACACCTTC. It yields the protein CASSLVADRGWYGYTF.

The V and J genes are TRBV28 and TRBJ2-5, with 7 bases that match TRBD2. This CDR3 comprises 15 residues. With 4 bases clipped from V and 5 bases from J, the junction kept 10 bases outside the gene matches. In germline, CDR1 is MDHEN, CDR2 SYDVKM. The CDR3, as DNA: TGTGCCAGCAGTTCGTTAGCGGGTTCGGGGGAGACCCAGTACTTC. It is translated as CASSSLAGSGETQYF.

This clone was observed once. V usage is TRBV18 and J usage is TRBJ2-7; tentatively, D is TRBD1 (6 bases). Per the germline V gene, CDR1 is KGHSH and CDR2 is LQKENI. V lost 3 bases to trimming and J lost 5 bases, with 23 bases between them. The CDR3 extends over 17 amino acids. CDR3 residues: CASSPQQGSLLLNEQYF. CDR3 DNA sequence: TGTGCCAGCTCACCTCAACAGGGTTCCCTCCTTTTGAACGAGCAGTACTTC. The full variable domain, with the rest looked up from reference TRBV18 and TRBJ2-7, is NAGVMQNPRHLVRRRGQEARLRCSPMKGHSHVYWYRQLPEEGLKFMVYLQKENIIDESGMPKERFSAEFPKEGPSILRIQQVVRGDSAAYFCASSPQQGSLLLNEQYFGPGTRLTVT.

The chain is built from TRBV2 and TRBJ1-2, with 7 nucleotides matching TRBD1. The junction had 4 bases not matched to a gene; V was cut back by 3 bases and J by 3 bases. The CDR3 consists of 14 residues. CDR1 is SNHLY and CDR2 is FYNNEI in the germline V gene. CDR3: CASSDTGDYYGYTF. In DNA form, the CDR3 reads TGTGCCAGCAGTGACACAGGGGATTACTATGGCTACACCTTC.

A note on this clone: This sample includes further DNA sequences coding for the same CDR3. This chain links TRBV2 with TRBJ1-3; D call uncertain. The ends were cut back, 6 bases at V and 1 base at J, with 10 bases in the middle. CDR3 length equals 14 residues. Looked up from germline, CDR1 is SNHLY and CDR2 is FYNNEI. CDR3 DNA sequence: TGTGCCAGCAGAACGGGCGAGTCTGGAAACACCATATATTTT. Its protein product is CASRTGESGNTIYF. Looking up the rest from reference TRBV2 and TRBJ1-3 gives the full variable domain: EPEVTQTPSHQVTQMGQEVILRCVPISNHLYFYWYRQILGQKVEFLVSFYNNEISEKSEIFDDQFSVERPDGSNFTLKIRSTKLEDSAMYFCASRTGESGNTIYFGEGSWLTVV.

V gene TRBV5-6 combines with J gene TRBJ1-4, with D possibly TRBD1 on 5 matching bases. V dropped 1 base and J dropped 3 bases, with 13 bases sitting between them. CDR1 and CDR2 from the germline V gene are SGHDT and YYEEEE. CDR3 length: 16 residues. CDR3 amino acids: CASSLIGLGANEKLFF. DNA of the CDR3: TGTGCCAGCAGCTTGATAGGGTTGGGGGCTAATGAAAAACTGTTTTTT.

The gene calls are TRBV6-1 and TRBJ1-5; D call uncertain. CDR3 length equals 16 residues. In germline, CDR1 is MNHNS, CDR2 SASEGT. The V end was cut by 3 bases, the J end by 4 bases, with 16 bases between. The CDR3 spells CASSDRGRPSNQPQHF. As DNA, the CDR3 is TGTGCCAGCAGTGACCGAGGCAGGCCGTCGAATCAGCCCCAGCATTTT.

The chain joins TRBV7-3 to TRBJ2-1, with D possibly being TRBD2 (6 bases). The germline V gene encodes CDR1 SGHTA and CDR2 FQGTGA. Trimming removed 2 bases at V and 2 bases at J, with 10 bases between. The CDR3 contains 15 residues. The CDR3 coding sequence is TGTGCCAGCAGCTTAGGGGGGACCACCTACAATGAGCAGTTCTTC. This codes for CASSLGGTTYNEQFF.

V gene TRBV6-2 or TRBV6-3 combines with J gene TRBJ1-6, with a weak D call TRBD1 (6 bases). CDR3 size: 16 residues. Trimming pared 4 bases from V and 8 bases from J, leaving 18 bases between. Germline V CDR1 and CDR2: MNHEY, SVGEGT. The CDR3 DNA follows: TGTGCCAGCAGTTTCCGGGGGCGCCCTTATGATTCACCCCTCCACTTT. This gives the protein CASSFRGRPYDSPLHF.

The V and J genes are TRBV5-4 and TRBJ1-1, with TRBD1 identical over 8 bases. CDR1 is SGHNT, CDR2 YYREEE, per germline (reference sequence). V dropped 2 bases and J dropped 7; count of bases not matched to a gene: 1. The CDR3 extends over 12 amino acids. The CDR3 region is CASSFGQGEAFF. The CDR3 nucleotides read TGTGCCAGCAGCTTCGGACAGGGTGAAGCTTTCTTT.

The chain combines TRBV21-1 with TRBJ2-7. TRBV21-1 counts as a pseudogene. The CDR3 consists of 11 residues. The chain's CDR3 is CASSVVYEQYF. In nucleotides, the CDR3 is TGTGCCAGCAGCGTTGTCTACGAGCAGTACTTC.

This chain connects TRBV19 to TRBJ1-2, with TRBD1 identical over 9 bases. The germline gives CDR1 LNHDA, CDR2 SQIVND (reference sequence). The length of the CDR3 is 15 residues. J gave up 7 bases and V 1 base, and 7 bases lay outside the gene matches. The CDR3 region has the DNA TGTGCCAGTAGTATAGGAGTCGGGACAGGGCCTGGCTACACCTTC. Translating gives CASSIGVGTGPGYTF.

The chain joins TRBV25-1 to TRBJ2-1; 13 bases agree with TRBD2. J lost 7 bases, V lost 4 bases, and 7 bases had no gene match. In germline, CDR1 is MGHDK, CDR2 SYGVNS. CDR3 length: 16 residues. The CDR3 loop reads CASSVTSGGAWNEQFF. CDR3 coding DNA: TGTGCCAGCAGTGTCACTAGCGGGGGGGCATGGAATGAGCAGTTCTTC.

The chain links TRBV6-6 to TRBJ1-4, with D possibly TRBD1 on 5 matching bases. The CDR3 spans 13 residues. Trimming left V 5 bases short and J 6 bases short, with 10 bases between. The V gene's germline CDR1 is MNHNY and CDR2 SVGAGI (reference sequence). The CDR3 DNA follows: TGTGCCAGCAGTAATGGGGGGTATGAAAAACTGTTTTTT. Its translation is CASSNGGYEKLFF.

The chain has TRBV25-1 and TRBJ2-1; 10 bases line up with TRBD2. This CDR3 has 17 amino acids. CDR1 and CDR2 from the germline V gene are MGHDK and SYGVNS. With V trimmed by 2 bases and J by 9 bases, 13 bases remained unmatched. In DNA form, the CDR3 reads TGTGCCAGCAGTGAAGGGGTCCCGGGACTAGCGCGCGGTGAGCAGTTCTTC. Translating it yields CASSEGVPGLARGEQFF.

The V call is TRBV2, the J call TRBJ1-3; D is unresolved. CDR3 length: 14 amino acids. Looked up from germline, CDR1 is SNHLY and CDR2 is FYNNEI. With 5 bases removed from V and 0 bases from J, the gap between germline ends came to 8 bases. CDR3 residues: CASSYTDSGNTIYF. For the CDR3, the DNA is TGTGCCAGCAGTTACACAGACTCTGGAAACACCATATATTTT. Full variable domain (remainder filled in from reference TRBV2 and TRBJ1-3): EPEVTQTPSHQVTQMGQEVILRCVPISNHLYFYWYRQILGQKVEFLVSFYNNEISEKSEIFDDQFSVERPDGSNFTLKIRSTKLEDSAMYFCASSYTDSGNTIYFGEGSWLTVV.

This chain links TRBV28 with TRBJ1-1; D remains ambiguous. The V gene lost 7 bases and the J gene lost 0 bases, with 12 bases spanning the gap. The germline V gene has CDR1 MDHEN and CDR2 SYDVKM. The CDR3 is 14 residues long. The CDR3: CASNPLSVNTEAFF. The CDR3 DNA sequence: TGTGCCAGCAACCCCCTGTCGGTGAACACTGAAGCTTTCTTT.